This is a list of T cell receptor beta chains from one sample in a study of beta chain features in type 1 diabetes. Repertoires were generated with immunoSEQ multiplex PCR, while TCRdb's copy carries only in-frame clones and drops some. The sample shows 300,000 or so clones, approximately 13% of them seen only once. Sequencing was performed on naive CD4+ T cells from blood. Receptors were obtained from a woman aged 18-35 years with type 1 diabetes. Each CDR3 is given with its conserved first and last residue. Fields, in order: V gene, J gene, CDR3 protein.

V: TRBV5-1
J: TRBJ2-3
CDR3: CASSFLGGSTDTQYF

V: TRBV18
J: TRBJ2-1
CDR3: CASSPVSGRKNEQFF

V: TRBV6-5
J: TRBJ2-7
CDR3: CASSYVSGTAYEQYF

V: TRBV6-6
J: TRBJ2-3
CDR3: CASSVLAGDYSDTQYF

V: TRBV5-1
J: TRBJ2-1
CDR3: CASSGIAGAYNEQFF

V: TRBV25-1
J: TRBJ2-2
CDR3: CASSVNTGGFGYPGELFF

V: TRBV28
J: TRBJ2-1
CDR3: CASSLLAGGSIYNEQFF

V: TRBV6-6
J: TRBJ2-1
CDR3: CASSYSGLAGGPHQFF

V: TRBV27
J: TRBJ2-1
CDR3: CASSLRGTEKQFF

V: TRBV7-9
J: TRBJ2-7
CDR3: CASSLGAGRDEQYF

V: TRBV5-1
J: TRBJ1-2
CDR3: CASSLTTQTGNTF

V: TRBV30
J: TRBJ2-5
CDR3: CAWSVGGFQETQYF

V: TRBV28
J: TRBJ2-1
CDR3: CASSLPHGAGGHDEQFF

V: TRBV2
J: TRBJ2-1
CDR3: CASSTDRGWNEQFF

V: TRBV19
J: TRBJ2-7
CDR3: CASSGLASDEQYF

V: TRBV6-1
J: TRBJ2-1
CDR3: CASSEAGQGARNEQFF

V: TRBV10-3
J: TRBJ2-7
CDR3: CAISPLLAEGVEQYF

V: TRBV11-2
J: TRBJ2-5
CDR3: CASSLGSQETQYF

V: TRBV28
J: TRBJ2-1
CDR3: CASSLAGGRMNEQFF

V: TRBV28
J: TRBJ2-7
CDR3: CASSFDRAKQYF

V: TRBV18
J: TRBJ2-1
CDR3: CASSPPSTSINEQFF

V: TRBV21-1
J: TRBJ2-1
CDR3: CASSKTPERYEQFF

V: TRBV4-3
J: TRBJ2-3
CDR3: CASSQGVSFLLGRSADTQYF

V: TRBV5-1
J: TRBJ2-5
CDR3: CASSLGGQGAGETQYF

V: TRBV30
J: TRBJ2-1
CDR3: CAWGTSVNEQFF

V: TRBV27
J: TRBJ2-1
CDR3: CASSLAGSLQRLYNEQFF

V: TRBV4-1
J: TRBJ2-1
CDR3: CASSPRLAGKEQQFF

V: TRBV21-1
J: TRBJ2-4
CDR3: CASSNFCGLAKNIQYF

V: TRBV11-2
J: TRBJ2-1
CDR3: CASTGTIYNEQFF

V: TRBV30
J: TRBJ2-2
CDR3: CAWSGGVGQRAGELFF

V: TRBV14
J: TRBJ2-3
CDR3: CASSQDWRDTQYF

V: TRBV7-2
J: TRBJ2-1
CDR3: CASSFLDNEQFF

V: TRBV2
J: TRBJ2-7
CDR3: CASSEQGATTYEQYF

V: TRBV25-1
J: TRBJ2-3
CDR3: CASSELASGRATDTQYF

V: TRBV13
J: TRBJ1-2
CDR3: CASSSRTGGADGYTF

V: TRBV28
J: TRBJ2-1
CDR3: CASSSGASEQFF

V: TRBV5-1
J: TRBJ1-5
CDR3: CASSLGGTNQPQHF

V: TRBV28
J: TRBJ2-3
CDR3: CASRNAGLAGSTDTQYF

V: TRBV28
J: TRBJ1-2
CDR3: CASSLTGFYGYTF

V: TRBV5-1
J: TRBJ1-1
CDR3: CASSLSGSNTEAFF

V: TRBV11-2
J: TRBJ2-1
CDR3: CASSSRDRGRHEQFF

V: TRBV7-9
J: TRBJ2-3
CDR3: CASSFQAGTSTDTQYF